The 2 T cell receptor beta chains given below trace back to one sample, sequenced in a study of long-term antiretroviral therapy in people with HIV. Researchers ran immunoSEQ v3.0 at survey level. Libraries were prepared by immunoSEQ multiplex PCR; TCRdb keeps only in-frame clonotypes and omits some of them. The table records some 25,000 clones, over 80% of them present only once. Here the sequenced sample was unsorted PBMCs, taken around 4.2 years after starting antiretroviral therapy. The receptors shown here come from a man aged 30 to 39 with HIV.

DNA of the CDR3: TGTGCCAGCAGTGAAGACAGATTCAATCAGCCCCAGCATTTT. Translated, it gives CASSEDRFNQPQHF. The chain has TRBV6-1 and TRBJ1-5, with D uncertain. Germline V CDR1 and CDR2: MNHNS, SASEGT. Trimming cost V 1 base and J 3 bases, with 7 bases left between them. This CDR3 region has 14 residues.

The table lists this clone with a count of one. Written as DNA, the CDR3 is TGCAGCGTCGGACACTCGTCTGGGGCCAACGTCCTGACTTTC. Protein: CSVGHSSGANVLTF. The chain joins TRBV29-1 to TRBJ2-6; tentative D call: TRBD1 (5 bases). This CDR3 is 14 amino acids long. CDR1 is SQVTM, CDR2 ANQGSEA, per germline. Deletions cut 6 bases from V and 1 base from J, with 10 bases between.